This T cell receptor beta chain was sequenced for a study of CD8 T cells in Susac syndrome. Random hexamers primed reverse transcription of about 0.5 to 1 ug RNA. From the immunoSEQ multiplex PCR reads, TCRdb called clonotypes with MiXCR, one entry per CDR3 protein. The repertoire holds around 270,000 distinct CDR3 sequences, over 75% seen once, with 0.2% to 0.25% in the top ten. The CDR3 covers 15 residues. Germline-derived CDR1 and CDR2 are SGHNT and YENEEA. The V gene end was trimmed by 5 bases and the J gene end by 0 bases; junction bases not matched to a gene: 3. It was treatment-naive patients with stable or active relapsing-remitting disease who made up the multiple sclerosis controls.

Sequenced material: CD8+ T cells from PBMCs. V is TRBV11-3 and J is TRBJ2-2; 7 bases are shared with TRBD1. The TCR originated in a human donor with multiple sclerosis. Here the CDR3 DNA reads TGTGCCAGCAGCCCTACAGGGGCGAACACCGGGGAGCTGTTTTTT. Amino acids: CASSPTGANTGELFF.